The next 14 T cell receptor beta chains were all read from a single sample in a study of blood T cells in healthy people across ages. Alongside a J-beta primer mix, a sample-barcoded 5' primer served in a second PCR lasting about 7 to 12 cycles. TCRdb reprocessed the 5' RACE reads via MiXCR and lists one record per CDR3 protein. The sample shows hundreds of thousands of distinct CDR3 sequences, 32% of them seen only once. Specimen: blood. These receptors were collected from a woman at least 80 years old in good health.

This clonotype was observed at least ten times. This chain links TRBV5-1 with TRBJ2-3; no firm D call. The CDR3 runs 13 residues. The ends were cut back, 3 bases at V and 2 bases at J, with 7 bases in the middle. Germline V gives CDR1 SGHRS, CDR2 YFSETQ. The DNA of the CDR3 is TGCGCCAGCAGCTCCCTACTCACAGATACGCAGTATTTT. Its translation: CASSSLLTDTQYF.

There are a few counts of this clonotype. The V and J genes are TRBV20-1 and TRBJ1-1; D not certain. The V gene's germline CDR1 is DFQATT and CDR2 SNEGSKA (reference sequence). Trimming removed 6 bases at V and 1 base at J, with 9 bases between. The CDR3 is made up of 12 amino acids. Written as DNA, the CDR3 is TGCAGTGCAAAGATCGGGAACACTGAAGCTTTCTTT. It is translated as CSAKIGNTEAFF.

In regard to this clonotype: It may be a read error: a sequence one base away is much more abundant. Because it lacks the conserved phenylalanine or tryptophan at the end, this CDR3 is likely a read error. V gene TRBV27 combines with J gene TRBJ1-5; TRBD1 might be the D (5 bases). Between the trimmed V and J ends, which lost 0 bases and 6 bases, there was a span of 9 bases. Germline V lookup: CDR1 MNHEY, CDR2 SMNVEV (reference sequence). The CDR3 covers 14 residues. The CDR3 region is CASSLSVRAQPQHC. The CDR3 bases are TGTGCCAGCAGTTTATCGGTCAGGGCTCAGCCCCAGCATTGT.

On this clonotype: It may be a read error: a sequence one base away is much more abundant. The V call is TRBV7-2, the J call TRBJ2-7; weak D call: TRBD1 (6 bases). This CDR3 is built from 14 residues. V lost 5 bases to trimming and J lost 0 bases, with 11 bases between them. Looked up from germline, CDR1 is SGHTA and CDR2 is FQGNSA. CDR3 nucleotides: TGTGCCAGCAGCGCCACAGGGAGCTCCTACGAGCAGTACTTC. Protein sequence: CASSATGSSYEQYF.

The V gene is TRBV30, the J gene TRBJ1-2, with a tentative D call TRBD1 (5 bases). Germline V gene sequence: CDR1 GTSNPN, CDR2 SVGIG (reference sequence). The CDR3 length is 13 residues. V was shortened by 1 base and J by 6 bases, with 12 bases between the two germline ends. DNA of the CDR3: TGTGCCTGGAGTGAACAGGCGGAAGATGGCTACACCTTC. Its protein product is CAWSEQAEDGYTF. Looking up the rest from reference TRBV30 and TRBJ1-2 gives the full variable domain: SQTIHQWPATLVQPVGSPLSLECTVEGTSNPNLYWYRQAAGRGLQLLFYSVGIGQISSEVPQNLSASRPQDRQFILSSKKLLLSDSGFYLCAWSEQAEDGYTFGSGTRLTVV.

The chain couples TRBV4-2 to TRBJ2-2, with 7 bases fitting TRBD1. V was clipped by 1 base and J by 7 bases; unmatched bases: 9. Germline lookup yields CDR1 LGHNA and CDR2 YNFKEQ. This CDR3 has 16 residues. CDR3 in amino acids: CASSQGEQGLGGELFF. The CDR3 DNA follows: TGTGCCAGCAGCCAAGGAGAACAGGGGTTGGGCGGGGAGCTGTTTTTT.

This clonotype was seen many times. This sequence joins TRBV27 and TRBJ1-1; the D is unclear. Trimming removed 1 base from V and 0 bases from J, with 9 bases in between. The germline V gene encodes CDR1 MNHEY and CDR2 SMNVEV (reference sequence). The CDR3 has 15 amino acids. The CDR3 protein is CASSLLAGLNTEAFF. DNA of the CDR3: TGTGCCAGCAGTTTATTGGCCGGACTGAACACTGAAGCTTTCTTT.

Comment on this clonotype: This clone may be a read error of a much larger clone one base away. CDR3 DNA sequence: TGCAGTGCTAGTTTGGGGACTAGCGGGGGTGATGAGCTGTTCTTC. Translated, it gives CSASLGTSGGDELFF. The chain recombines TRBV20-1 with TRBJ2-1; 14 bases map to TRBD2. Germline V CDR1 and CDR2: DFQATT, SNEGSKA (reference sequence). CDR3 length: 15 amino acids.

The rearrangement uses TRBV7-2 and TRBJ1-3, with D hard to call. Germline CDR1 and CDR2: SGHTA and FQGNSA. Trimming took off 2 bases at V and 0 bases at J, with 8 bases between the two ends. The CDR3 spans 15 residues. CDR3 sequence (DNA): TGTGCCAGCAGCTTACCCGGCCTCTCTGGAAACACCATATATTTT. Translating it yields CASSLPGLSGNTIYF.

V is TRBV7-2 and J is TRBJ2-1, with no clear D. Germline V CDR1 and CDR2: SGHTA, FQGNSA. V gave up 2 bases and J gave up 7 bases, with 9 bases separating them. CDR3 length: 13 amino acids. In DNA, the CDR3 is TGTGCCAGCAGCTTAAGGGCTAGTAATGAGCAGTTCTTC. It yields the protein CASSLRASNEQFF. The complete variable domain, with remaining parts taken from reference TRBV7-2 and TRBJ2-1, reads GAGVSQSPSNKVTEKGKDVELRCDPISGHTALYWYRQSLGQGLEFLIYFQGNSAPDKSGLPSDRFSAERTGGSVSTLTIQRTQQEDSAVYLCASSLRASNEQFFGPGTRLTVL.

To note about this clonotype: One base away lies a much larger clone, so this may be a sequencing read error. The chain joins TRBV20-1 to TRBJ2-5; TRBD2 matches 10 bases. Losses at the gene ends were 0 bases for V and 5 bases for J; bases not matched to a gene: 9. The length of the CDR3 is 16 residues. Germline CDR1 and CDR2: DFQATT and SNEGSKA (reference sequence). The CDR3 DNA follows: TGCAGTGCTAGAGATAATTTAGCGGGGGGCGGGGAGACCCAGTACTTC. It is translated as CSARDNLAGGGETQYF.

This clonotype showed up many times. The V gene is TRBV28, the J gene TRBJ2-1; the D is unclear. The CDR3 sequence is 12 residues long. From germline, CDR1 is MDHEN and CDR2 SYDVKM. V was clipped by 5 bases and J by 7 bases, with 9 bases between them. The CDR3 spells CASSSYSNEQFF. CDR3 in DNA: TGTGCCAGCAGTAGCTACAGTAATGAGCAGTTCTTC.

This clonotype appeared many times. The V gene is TRBV6-5, the J gene TRBJ2-7; TRBD1 agrees at 8 bases. The ends lost 2 bases at V and 2 bases at J; junction bases unmatched: 5. CDR1 and CDR2 (germline): MNHEY, SVGAGI. This CDR3 is built from 15 residues. CDR3 DNA sequence: TGTGCCAGCAGTTACCGTCCGGACAGGGCCTACGAGCAGTACTTC. Translating it yields CASSYRPDRAYEQYF.

CDR3 bases: TGCAGCGTTGATCCGCAGCCCCTGACCCAGTACTTC. This encodes CSVDPQPLTQYF. The V and J genes are TRBV29-1 and TRBJ2-5; D gene uncertain. This CDR3 has 12 residues. The V gene's germline CDR1 is SQVTM and CDR2 ANQGSEA. V lost 3 bases and J 7 bases, leaving 12 bases between the germline ends.